This T cell receptor (beta chain) emerged from a study of T cells in women clearing cervical HPV infection. This CDR3 region has 13 residues. Germline loops: CDR1 SNHLY, CDR2 FYNNEI. Trimming left V 4 bases short and J 5 bases short, with 11 bases between. Measured with immunoSEQ multiplex PCR; TCRdb has only the in-frame clones, and not every one. The sample's table shows under 45,000 clones. Note on this clone: The antigen is unknown. The read ends 3 residues shy of where the CDR3 ends; the end is completed using the germline J gene.

Study-level findings and limits: Unknown T-cell numbers per sample may underlie the richness differences.

The sample taken for sequencing was blood buffy coat. V is TRBV2 and J is TRBJ1-2; D may be TRBD1 (5 bases). The sequence came from a woman between 18 and 70 years old with a cervical HPV16 infection that either progressed to CIN3+ or cleared (not recorded which). The CDR3 DNA, read in part, is TGTGCCAGCAGTGGTGAGGACATGTATGGC. It codes for CASSGEDMYG. The full CDR3 sequence reads CASSGEDMYGYTF.